This T cell receptor beta chain originates from a study of blood T cell repertoires in COVID-19. Across the whole study: Material from acute and convalescent COVID-19 was sourced from the United States, Italy and Spain.

The CDR3 is 16 residues long. V lost 5 bases to trimming and J lost 7 bases; unmatched junction nucleotides: 10. Germline V gene lookup returns CDR1 SGHTA and CDR2 FQGNSA. Original methodology: Researchers report that nucleated cell counts were estimated from reference gene primer amplification. The data were produced by immunoSEQ multiplex PCR, yet TCRdb's version contains in-frame clones alone and is incomplete. V and J calls and clone size follow that table, whereas D and trimming were derived from the DNA. This sample has some 140,000 clones, with approximately 82% found just once. Sample: peripheral blood. The receptor was derived from a man aged 60-69 years who had recovered from COVID-19. The rearrangement uses TRBV7-2 and TRBJ1-4; 10 bases are a match to TRBD1. In nucleotides, the CDR3 is TGTGCCAGCAGCCGTCCCGGGACAGGGGAGGGTGAAAAACTGTTTTTT. It specifies CASSRPGTGEGEKLFF.